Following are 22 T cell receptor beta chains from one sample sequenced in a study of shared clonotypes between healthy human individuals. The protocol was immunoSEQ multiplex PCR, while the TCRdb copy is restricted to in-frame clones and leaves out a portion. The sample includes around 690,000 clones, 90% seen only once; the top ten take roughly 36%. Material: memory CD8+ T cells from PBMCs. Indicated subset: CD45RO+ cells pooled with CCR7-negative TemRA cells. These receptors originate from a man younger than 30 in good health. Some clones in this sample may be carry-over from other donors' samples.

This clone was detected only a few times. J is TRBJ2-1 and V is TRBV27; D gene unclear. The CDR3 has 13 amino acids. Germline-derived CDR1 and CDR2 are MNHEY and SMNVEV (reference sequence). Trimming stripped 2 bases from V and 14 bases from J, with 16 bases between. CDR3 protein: CASSLGLSTLKFF. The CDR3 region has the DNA TGTGCCAGCAGTTTAGGTTTGTCGACATTGAAGTTCTTC.

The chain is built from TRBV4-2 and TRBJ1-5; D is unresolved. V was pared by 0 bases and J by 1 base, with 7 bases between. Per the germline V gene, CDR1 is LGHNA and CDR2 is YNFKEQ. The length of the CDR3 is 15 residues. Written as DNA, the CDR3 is TGTGCCAGCAGCCAAGATTTCGGGAGCAATCAGCCCCAGCATTTT. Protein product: CASSQDFGSNQPQHF.

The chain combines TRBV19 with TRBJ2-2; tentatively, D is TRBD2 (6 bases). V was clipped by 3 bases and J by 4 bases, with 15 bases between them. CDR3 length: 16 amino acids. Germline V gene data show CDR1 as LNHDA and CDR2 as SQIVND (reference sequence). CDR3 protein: CASSIWEDLPTGELFF. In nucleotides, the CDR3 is TGTGCCAGTAGTATTTGGGAGGATCTCCCCACCGGGGAGCTGTTTTTT.

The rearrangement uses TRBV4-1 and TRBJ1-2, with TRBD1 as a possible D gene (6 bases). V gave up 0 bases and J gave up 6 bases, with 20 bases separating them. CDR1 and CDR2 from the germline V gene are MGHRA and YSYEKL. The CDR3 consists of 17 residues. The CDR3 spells CASSQEAPAGTNNGYTF. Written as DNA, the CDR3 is TGCGCCAGCAGCCAAGAAGCCCCGGCCGGGACAAATAATGGCTACACCTTC.

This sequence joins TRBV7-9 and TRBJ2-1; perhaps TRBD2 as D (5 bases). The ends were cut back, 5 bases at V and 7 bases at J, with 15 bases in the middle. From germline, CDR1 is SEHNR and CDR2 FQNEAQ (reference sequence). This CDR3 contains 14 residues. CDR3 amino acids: CASSPSTAVNEQFF. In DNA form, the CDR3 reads TGTGCCAGCAGCCCCTCCACAGCGGTAAATGAGCAGTTCTTC.

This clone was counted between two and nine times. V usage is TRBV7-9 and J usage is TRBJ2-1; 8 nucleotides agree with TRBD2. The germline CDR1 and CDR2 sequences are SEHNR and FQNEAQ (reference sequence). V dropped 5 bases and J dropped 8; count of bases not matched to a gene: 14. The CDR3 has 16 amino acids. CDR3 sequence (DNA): TGTGCCAGCAGCCATAGACTAGCGCGAACTGAGGATGAGCAGTTCTTC. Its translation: CASSHRLARTEDEQFF.

The CDR3 DNA follows: TGTGCCAGCAGCTCCCGCGAGACCTACTATGGCTACACCTTC. Translated: CASSSRETYYGYTF. The V gene is TRBV28, the J gene TRBJ1-2; D unclear. CDR1 is MDHEN and CDR2 is SYDVKM in the germline V gene. The germline V and J ends were trimmed by 6 bases and 3 bases, with 14 bases remaining between them. The CDR3 loop spans 14 amino acids.

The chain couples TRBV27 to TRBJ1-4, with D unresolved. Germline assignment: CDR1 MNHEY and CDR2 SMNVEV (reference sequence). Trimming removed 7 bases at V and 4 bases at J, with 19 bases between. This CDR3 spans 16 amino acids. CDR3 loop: CASTLSMRERNEKLFF. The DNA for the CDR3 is TGTGCCAGCACCCTCTCCATGCGGGAACGTAATGAAAAACTGTTTTTT.

CDR3 in amino acids: CSVETPGHYTGELFF. The CDR3 DNA follows: TGCAGCGTAGAAACTCCGGGACACTACACCGGGGAGCTGTTTTTT. The rearrangement joins TRBV29-1 to TRBJ2-2; D is possibly TRBD1 (6 bases). The V and J ends lost 6 bases and 3 bases respectively, with 17 bases between them. This CDR3 has 15 amino acids. The germline V gene encodes CDR1 SQVTM and CDR2 ANQGSEA.

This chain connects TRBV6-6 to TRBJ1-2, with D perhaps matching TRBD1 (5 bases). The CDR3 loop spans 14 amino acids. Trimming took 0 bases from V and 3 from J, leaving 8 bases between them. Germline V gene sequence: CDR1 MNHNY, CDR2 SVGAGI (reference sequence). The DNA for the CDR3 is TGTGCCAGCAGTTACTCGAGGGGAGACTATGGCTACACCTTC. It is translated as CASSYSRGDYGYTF.

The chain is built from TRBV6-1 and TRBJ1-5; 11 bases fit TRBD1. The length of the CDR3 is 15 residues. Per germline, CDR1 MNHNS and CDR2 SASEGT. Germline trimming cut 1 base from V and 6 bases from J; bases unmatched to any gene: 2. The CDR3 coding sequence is TGTGCCAGCAGTGAAGGGACAGGGGGCGTTCAGCCCCAGCATTTT. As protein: CASSEGTGGVQPQHF.

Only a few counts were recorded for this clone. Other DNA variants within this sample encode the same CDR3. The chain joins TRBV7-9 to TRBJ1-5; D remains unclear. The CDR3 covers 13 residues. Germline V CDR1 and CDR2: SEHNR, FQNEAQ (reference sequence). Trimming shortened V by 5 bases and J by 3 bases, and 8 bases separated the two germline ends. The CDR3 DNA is TGTGCCAGCAGCCCCTCTGCCAATCAGCCCCAGCATTTT. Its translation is CASSPSANQPQHF.

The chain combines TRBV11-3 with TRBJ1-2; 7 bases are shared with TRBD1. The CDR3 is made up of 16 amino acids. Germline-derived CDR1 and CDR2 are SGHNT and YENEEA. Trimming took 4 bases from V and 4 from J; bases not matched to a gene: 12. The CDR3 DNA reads TGTGCCAGCAGCTCGACGGTGTTCGGGACAGTCTATGGCTACACCTTC. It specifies CASSSTVFGTVYGYTF.

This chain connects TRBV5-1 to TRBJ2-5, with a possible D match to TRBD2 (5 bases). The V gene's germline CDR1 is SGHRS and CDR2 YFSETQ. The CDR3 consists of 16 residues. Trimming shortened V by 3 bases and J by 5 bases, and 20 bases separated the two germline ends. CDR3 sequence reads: CASSSTTRYLGETQYF. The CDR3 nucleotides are TGCGCCAGCAGCTCCACAACTAGATATCTCGGTGAGACCCAGTACTTC. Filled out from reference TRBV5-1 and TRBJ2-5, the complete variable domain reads KAGVTQTPRYLIKTRGQQVTLSCSPISGHRSVSWYQQTPGQGLQFLFEYFSETQRNKGNFPGRFSGRQFSNSRSEMNVSTLELGDSALYLCASSSTTRYLGETQYFGPGTRLLVL.

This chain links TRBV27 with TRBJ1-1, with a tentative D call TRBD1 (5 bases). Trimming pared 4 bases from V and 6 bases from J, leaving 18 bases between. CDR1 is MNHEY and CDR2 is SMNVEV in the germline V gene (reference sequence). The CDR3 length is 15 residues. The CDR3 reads CASSSPGGEGPEAFF. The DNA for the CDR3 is TGTGCCAGCAGTTCGCCCGGGGGAGAGGGGCCTGAAGCTTTCTTT.

This CDR3 reads CTRIGVAGPAKNIQYF. The CDR3 bases are TGCACCAGGATCGGGGTAGCGGGACCCGCCAAAAACATTCAGTACTTC. The chain links TRBV1 to TRBJ2-4; TRBD2, as called in the table, went unchecked against the DNA. TRBV1 is classified as a pseudogene. The length of the CDR3 is 16 residues.

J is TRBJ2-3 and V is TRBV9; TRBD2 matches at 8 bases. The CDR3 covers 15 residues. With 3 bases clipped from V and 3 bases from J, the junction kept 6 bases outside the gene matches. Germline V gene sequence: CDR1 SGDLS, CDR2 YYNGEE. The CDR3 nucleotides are TGTGCCAGCAGCGCCCCCAGCGGGAGTACAGATACGCAGTATTTT. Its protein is CASSAPSGSTDTQYF.

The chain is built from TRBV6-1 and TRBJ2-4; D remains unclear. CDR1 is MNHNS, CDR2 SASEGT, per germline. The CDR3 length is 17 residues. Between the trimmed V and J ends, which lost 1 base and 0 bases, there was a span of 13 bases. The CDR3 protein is CASSEGRQSLAKNIQYF. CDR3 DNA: TGTGCCAGCAGTGAAGGGCGGCAGAGCCTAGCCAAAAACATTCAGTACTTC.

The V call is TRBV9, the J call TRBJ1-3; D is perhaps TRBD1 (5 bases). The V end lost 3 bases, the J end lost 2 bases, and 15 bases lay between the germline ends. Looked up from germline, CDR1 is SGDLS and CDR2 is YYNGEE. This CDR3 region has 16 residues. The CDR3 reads CASSASGAATGNTIYF. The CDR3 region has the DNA TGTGCCAGCAGCGCCAGTGGGGCAGCAACTGGAAACACCATATATTTT.

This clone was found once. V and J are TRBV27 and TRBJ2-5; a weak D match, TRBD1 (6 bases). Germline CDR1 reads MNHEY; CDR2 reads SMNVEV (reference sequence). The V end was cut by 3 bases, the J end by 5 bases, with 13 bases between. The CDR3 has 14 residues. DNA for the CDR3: TGTGCCAGCAGTTTTCAGGGGAAGGGGGAGACCCAGTACTTC. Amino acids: CASSFQGKGETQYF.

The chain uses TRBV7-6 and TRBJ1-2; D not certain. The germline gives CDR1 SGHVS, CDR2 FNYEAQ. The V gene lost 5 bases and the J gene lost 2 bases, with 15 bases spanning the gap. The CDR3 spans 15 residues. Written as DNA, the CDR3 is TGTGCCAGCAGCCCTCAAGGCAGCCCGAACTATGGCTACACCTTC. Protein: CASSPQGSPNYGYTF.

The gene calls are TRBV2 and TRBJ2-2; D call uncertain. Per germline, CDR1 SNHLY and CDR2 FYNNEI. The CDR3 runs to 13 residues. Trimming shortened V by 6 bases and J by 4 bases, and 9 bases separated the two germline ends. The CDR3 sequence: CASRAGGTGELFF. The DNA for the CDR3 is TGTGCCAGCAGAGCAGGTGGCACCGGGGAGCTGTTTTTT.